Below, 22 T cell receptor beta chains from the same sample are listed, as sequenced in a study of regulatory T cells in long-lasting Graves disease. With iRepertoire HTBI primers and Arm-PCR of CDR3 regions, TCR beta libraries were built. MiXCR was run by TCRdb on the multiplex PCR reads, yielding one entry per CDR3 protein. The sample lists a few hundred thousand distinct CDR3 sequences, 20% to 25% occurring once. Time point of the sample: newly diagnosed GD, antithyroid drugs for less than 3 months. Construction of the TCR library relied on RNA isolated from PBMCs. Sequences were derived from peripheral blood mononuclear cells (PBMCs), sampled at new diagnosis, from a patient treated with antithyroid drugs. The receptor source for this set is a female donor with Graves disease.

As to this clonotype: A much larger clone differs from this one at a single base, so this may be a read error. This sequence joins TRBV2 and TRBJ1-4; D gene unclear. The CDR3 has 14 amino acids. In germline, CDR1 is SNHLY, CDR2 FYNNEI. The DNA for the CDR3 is TGTGCCAGCAGTCCCGGGAGAACTAATGAAAGACTGTTTTTT. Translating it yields CASSPGRTNERLFF. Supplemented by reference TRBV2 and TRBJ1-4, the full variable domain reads EPEVTQTPSHQVTQMGQEVILRCVPISNHLYFYWYRQILGQKVEFLVSFYNNEISEKSEIFDDQFSVERPDGSNFTLKIRSTKLEDSAMYFCASSPGRTNERLFFGSGTQLSVL.

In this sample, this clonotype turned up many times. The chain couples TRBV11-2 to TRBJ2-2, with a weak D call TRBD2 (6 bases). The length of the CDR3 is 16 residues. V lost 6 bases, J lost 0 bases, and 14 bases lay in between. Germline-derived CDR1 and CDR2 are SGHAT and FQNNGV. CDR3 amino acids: CASREIRTTNTGELFF. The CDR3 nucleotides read TGTGCCAGCAGAGAGATACGGACTACGAACACCGGGGAGCTGTTTTTT. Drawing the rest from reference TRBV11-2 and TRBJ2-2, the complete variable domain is EAGVAQSPRYKIIEKRQSVAFWCNPISGHATLYWYQQILGQGPKLLIQFQNNGVVDDSQLPKDRFSAERLKGVDSTLKIQPAKLEDSAVYLCASREIRTTNTGELFFGEGSRLTVL.

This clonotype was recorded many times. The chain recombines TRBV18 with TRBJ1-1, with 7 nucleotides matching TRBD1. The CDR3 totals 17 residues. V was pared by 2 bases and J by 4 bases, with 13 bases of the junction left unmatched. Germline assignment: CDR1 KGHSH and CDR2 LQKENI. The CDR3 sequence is CASSPRMGGQLGTEAFF. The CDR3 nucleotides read TGTGCCAGCTCACCAAGAATGGGGGGACAGTTGGGCACTGAAGCTTTCTTT. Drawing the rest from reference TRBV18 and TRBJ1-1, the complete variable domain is NAGVMQNPRHLVRRRGQEARLRCSPMKGHSHVYWYRQLPEEGLKFMVYLQKENIIDESGMPKERFSAEFPKEGPSILRIQQVVRGDSAAYFCASSPRMGGQLGTEAFFGQGTRLTVV.

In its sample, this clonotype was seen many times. CDR3 in amino acids: CASSPRLWEQFF. Here the CDR3 DNA reads TGTGCCAGCAGTCCCCGTTTGTGGGAGCAGTTCTTC. The V call is TRBV6-1, the J call TRBJ2-1; no reliable D call. CDR3 length: 12 amino acids. Trimming shortened V by 5 bases and J by 10 bases, and 12 bases separated the two germline ends. CDR1 MNHNS and CDR2 SASEGT come from the germline V gene.

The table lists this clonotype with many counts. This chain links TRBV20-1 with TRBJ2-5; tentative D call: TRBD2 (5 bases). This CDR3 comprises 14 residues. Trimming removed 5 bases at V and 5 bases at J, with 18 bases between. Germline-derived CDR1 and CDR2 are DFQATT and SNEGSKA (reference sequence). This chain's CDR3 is CSAQSGLAFETQYF. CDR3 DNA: TGCAGTGCTCAAAGCGGTCTAGCCTTCGAGACCCAGTACTTC.

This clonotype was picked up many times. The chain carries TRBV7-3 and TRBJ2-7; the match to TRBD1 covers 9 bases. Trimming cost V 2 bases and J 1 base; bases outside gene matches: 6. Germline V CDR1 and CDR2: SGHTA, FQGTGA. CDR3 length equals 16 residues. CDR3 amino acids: CASSLFGQGLSYEQYF. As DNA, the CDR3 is TGTGCCAGCAGCTTATTTGGACAGGGGCTATCCTACGAGCAGTACTTC.

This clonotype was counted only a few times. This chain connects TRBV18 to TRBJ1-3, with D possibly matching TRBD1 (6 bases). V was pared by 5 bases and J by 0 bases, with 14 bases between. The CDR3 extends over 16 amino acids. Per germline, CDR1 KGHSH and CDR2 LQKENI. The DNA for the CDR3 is TGTGCCAGCTCAACCGTACAGGGAGACTCTGGAAACACCATATATTTT. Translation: CASSTVQGDSGNTIYF.

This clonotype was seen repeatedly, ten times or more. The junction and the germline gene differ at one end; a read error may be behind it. The CDR3: CASSLGDRPVF. DNA for the CDR3: TGTGCCAGCAGTTTAGGGGACAGACCGGTCTTC. This chain connects TRBV6-5 to TRBJ2-1, with TRBD1 matching 7 bases. Germline CDR1 is MNHEY and CDR2 is SVGAGI. This CDR3 spans 11 amino acids.

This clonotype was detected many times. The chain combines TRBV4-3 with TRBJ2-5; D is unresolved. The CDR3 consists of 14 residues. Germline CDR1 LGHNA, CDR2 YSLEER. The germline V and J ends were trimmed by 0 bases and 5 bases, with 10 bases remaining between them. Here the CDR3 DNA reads TGCGCCAGCAGCCAAGATAGGTTGCGGGAGACCCAGTACTTC. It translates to CASSQDRLRETQYF.

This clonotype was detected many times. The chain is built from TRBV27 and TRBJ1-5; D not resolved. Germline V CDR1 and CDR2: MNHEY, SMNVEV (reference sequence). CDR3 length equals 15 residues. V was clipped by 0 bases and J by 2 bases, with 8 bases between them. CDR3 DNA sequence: TGTGCCAGCAGTTTATCGCGGGCAGGCAATCAGCCCCAGCATTTT. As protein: CASSLSRAGNQPQHF.

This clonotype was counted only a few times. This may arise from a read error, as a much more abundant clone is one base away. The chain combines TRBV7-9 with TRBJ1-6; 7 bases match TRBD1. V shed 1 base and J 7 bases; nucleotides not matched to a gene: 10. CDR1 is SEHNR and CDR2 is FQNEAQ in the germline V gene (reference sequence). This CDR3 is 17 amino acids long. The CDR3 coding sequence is TGTGCCAGCAGCTTAGTCAAGAAGGGGGCGGGAAATTCACCCCTCCACTTT. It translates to CASSLVKKGAGNSPLHF.

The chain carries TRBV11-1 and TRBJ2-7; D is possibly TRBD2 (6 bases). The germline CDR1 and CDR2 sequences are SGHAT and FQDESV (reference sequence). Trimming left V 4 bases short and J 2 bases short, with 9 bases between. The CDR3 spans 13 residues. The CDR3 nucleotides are TGTGCCAGCAGCTACCGGGAGACCTACGAGCAGTACTTC. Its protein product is CASSYRETYEQYF.

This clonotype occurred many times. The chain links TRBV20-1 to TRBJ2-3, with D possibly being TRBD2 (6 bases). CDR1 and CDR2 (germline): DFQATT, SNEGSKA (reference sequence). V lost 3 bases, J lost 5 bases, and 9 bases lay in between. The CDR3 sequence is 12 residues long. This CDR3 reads CSARLARDTQYF. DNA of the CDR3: TGCAGTGCTAGGCTAGCGCGAGATACGCAGTATTTT.

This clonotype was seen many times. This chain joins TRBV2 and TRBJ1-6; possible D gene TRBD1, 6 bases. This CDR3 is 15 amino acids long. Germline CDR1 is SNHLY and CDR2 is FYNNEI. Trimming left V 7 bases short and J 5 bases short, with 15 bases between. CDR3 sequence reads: CASKSGTQNNSPLHF. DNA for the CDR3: TGTGCCAGCAAGTCCGGGACACAGAATAATTCACCCCTCCACTTT.

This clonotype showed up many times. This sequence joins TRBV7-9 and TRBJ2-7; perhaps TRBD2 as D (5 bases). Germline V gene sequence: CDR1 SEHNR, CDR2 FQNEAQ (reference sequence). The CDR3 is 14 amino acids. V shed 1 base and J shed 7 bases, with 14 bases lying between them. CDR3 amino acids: CASSLDGGRGEQYF. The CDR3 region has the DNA TGTGCCAGCAGCTTAGACGGCGGACGCGGGGAGCAGTACTTC.

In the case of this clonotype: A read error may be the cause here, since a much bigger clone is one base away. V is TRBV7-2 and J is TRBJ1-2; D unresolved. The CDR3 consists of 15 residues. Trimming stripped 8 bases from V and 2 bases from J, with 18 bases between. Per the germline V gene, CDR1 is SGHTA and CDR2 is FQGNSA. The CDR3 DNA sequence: TGTGCCAGCCGCCCCGACGGGTCTCAGAACTATGGCTACACCTTC. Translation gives CASRPDGSQNYGYTF.

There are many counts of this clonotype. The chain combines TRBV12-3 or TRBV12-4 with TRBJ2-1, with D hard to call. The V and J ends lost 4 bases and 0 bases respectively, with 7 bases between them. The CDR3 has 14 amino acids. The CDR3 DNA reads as TGTGCCAGCAGTTCGGATTACTCCTACAATGAGCAGTTCTTC. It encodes CASSSDYSYNEQFF.

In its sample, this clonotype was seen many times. Here the CDR3 reads CASSLDFQGEQYF. CDR3 bases: TGTGCCAGCAGCTTAGATTTTCAGGGAGAGCAGTACTTC. The V gene is TRBV11-2, the J gene TRBJ2-7, with D tentatively TRBD1 (5 bases). The germline V gene has CDR1 SGHAT and CDR2 FQNNGV. Deletions cut 0 bases from V and 7 bases from J, with 10 bases between. The CDR3 length is 13 residues.

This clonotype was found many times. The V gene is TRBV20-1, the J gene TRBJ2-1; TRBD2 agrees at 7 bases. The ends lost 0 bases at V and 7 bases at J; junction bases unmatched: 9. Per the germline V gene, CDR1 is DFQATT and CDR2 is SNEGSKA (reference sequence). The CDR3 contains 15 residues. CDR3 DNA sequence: TGCAGTGCTAGAGATCTGCGGGAGAGTTATAATGAGCAGTTCTTC. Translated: CSARDLRESYNEQFF.

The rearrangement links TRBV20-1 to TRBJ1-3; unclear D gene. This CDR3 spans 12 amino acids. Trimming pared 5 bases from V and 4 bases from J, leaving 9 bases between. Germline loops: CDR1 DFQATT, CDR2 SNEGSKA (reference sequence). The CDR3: CSAARFGNTIYF. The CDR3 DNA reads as TGCAGTGCTGCGCGTTTCGGAAACACCATATATTTT.

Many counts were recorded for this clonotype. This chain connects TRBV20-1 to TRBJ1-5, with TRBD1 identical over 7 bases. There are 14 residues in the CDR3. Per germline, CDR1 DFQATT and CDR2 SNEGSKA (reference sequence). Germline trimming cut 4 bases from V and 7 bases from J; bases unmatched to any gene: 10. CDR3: CSATQTTGYQPQHF. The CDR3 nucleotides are TGCAGTGCTACCCAGACGACAGGGTACCAGCCCCAGCATTTT.

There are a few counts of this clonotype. CDR3 in amino acids: CASSFVATEAFF. In DNA, the CDR3 is TGTGCCAGCAGTTTCGTGGCGACTGAAGCTTTCTTT. The chain is built from TRBV12-3 or TRBV12-4 and TRBJ1-1; no clear D gene. CDR3 size: 12 residues. The V end was cut by 3 bases, the J end by 5 bases, with 7 bases between.